This T cell receptor beta chain was sequenced during a study of beta chain features in type 1 diabetes. Broader study findings: Junctions at VDJ sites from type 1 diabetes patients had fewer insertions and more deletions.

V was clipped by 4 bases and J by 3 bases; unmatched bases: 6. Germline V gene data show CDR1 as SGDLS and CDR2 as YYNGEE. The CDR3 is 14 residues long. This clone was found a few times. No antigen is known for it. CD45RO/CCR7/CD25/CD127/CD95/CD27 separated CD4+ naive, central memory, regulatory and stem cell-like memory cells by sorting. Every isolated RNA sample was fully reverse transcribed, so sequencing captured expressed TCRB transcripts. Repertoires were generated with immunoSEQ multiplex PCR, while TCRdb's copy carries only in-frame clones and drops some. The table includes 220,000 or so clones, under 70% detected once.

The sequenced sample consisted of naive CD4+ T cells from blood. This rearrangement joins TRBV9 to TRBJ2-7; 8 nucleotides match TRBD1. The receptor was derived from a man under 40 in good health. This CDR3 is CASSPSDRGYEQYF. The DNA for the CDR3 is TGTGCCAGCAGCCCCTCCGACAGGGGCTACGAGCAGTACTTC.